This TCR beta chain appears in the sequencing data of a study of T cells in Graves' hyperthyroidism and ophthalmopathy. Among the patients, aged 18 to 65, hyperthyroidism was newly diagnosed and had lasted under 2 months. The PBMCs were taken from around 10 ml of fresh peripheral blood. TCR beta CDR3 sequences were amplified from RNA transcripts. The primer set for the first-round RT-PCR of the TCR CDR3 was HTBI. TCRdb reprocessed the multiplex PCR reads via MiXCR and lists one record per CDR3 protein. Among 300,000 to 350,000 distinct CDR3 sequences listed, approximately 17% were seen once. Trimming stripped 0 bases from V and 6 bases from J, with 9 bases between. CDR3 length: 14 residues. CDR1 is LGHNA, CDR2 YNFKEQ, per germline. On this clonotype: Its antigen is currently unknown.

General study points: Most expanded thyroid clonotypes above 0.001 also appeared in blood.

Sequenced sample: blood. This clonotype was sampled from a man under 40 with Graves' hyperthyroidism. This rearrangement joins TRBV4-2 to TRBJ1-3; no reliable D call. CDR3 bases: TGTGCCAGCAGCCAAGATCGTATGACAAACACCATATATTTT. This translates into CASSQDRMTNTIYF.